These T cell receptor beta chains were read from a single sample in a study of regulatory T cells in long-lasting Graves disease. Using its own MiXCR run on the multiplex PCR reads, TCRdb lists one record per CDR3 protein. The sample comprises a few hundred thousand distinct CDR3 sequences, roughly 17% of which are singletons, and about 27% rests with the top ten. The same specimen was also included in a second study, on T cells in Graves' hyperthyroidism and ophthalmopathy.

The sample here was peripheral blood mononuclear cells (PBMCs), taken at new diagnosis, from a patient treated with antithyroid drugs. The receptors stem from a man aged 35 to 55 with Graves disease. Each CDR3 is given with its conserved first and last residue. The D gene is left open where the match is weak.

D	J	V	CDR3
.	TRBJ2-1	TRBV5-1	CASSLRAGPNEQFF
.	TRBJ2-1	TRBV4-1	CASSQEQRGGLIEQFF
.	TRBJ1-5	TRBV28	CASRWTFNQPQHF
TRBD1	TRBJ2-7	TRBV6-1	CASSEFGTGPFEQYF
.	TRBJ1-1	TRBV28	CASSSGTSLAFF
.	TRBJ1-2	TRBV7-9	CASSLELYGVRYGYTF
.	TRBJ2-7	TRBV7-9	CASSPPGYEQYF
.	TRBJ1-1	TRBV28	CASSFAGLEAFF
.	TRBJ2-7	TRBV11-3	CASSLVGVVGYEQYF
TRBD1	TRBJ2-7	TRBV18	CASSLAPPGTGSYEQYF
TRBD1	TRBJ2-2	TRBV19	CASTSTGFFWDRVSTGELFF
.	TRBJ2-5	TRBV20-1	CSAQETQYF
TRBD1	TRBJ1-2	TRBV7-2	CASSLGRLQGRGGYTF
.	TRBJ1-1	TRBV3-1	CASSPTWDGAEAFF
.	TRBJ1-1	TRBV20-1	CSAEFQGGSDEAFF
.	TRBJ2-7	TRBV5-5	CASSLDNLSYEQYF
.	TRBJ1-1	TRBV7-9	CASSETRSDTEAFF
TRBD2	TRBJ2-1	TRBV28	CASTPGLAGINEQFF
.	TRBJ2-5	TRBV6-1	CASSELVATQYF
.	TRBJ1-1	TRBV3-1	CASGTLNTEAFF
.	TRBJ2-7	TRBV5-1	CASSFGRGAYEQYF
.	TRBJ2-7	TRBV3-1	CASSQGTGGFGEQYF
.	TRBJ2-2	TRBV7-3	CASSLTEPNTGELFF
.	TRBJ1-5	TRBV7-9	CASSSTVDSNQPQHF
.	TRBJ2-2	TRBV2	CASSEDPANTGELFF
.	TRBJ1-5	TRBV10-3	CAISESPRGGQPQHF
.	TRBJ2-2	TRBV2	CASSQDSGWTGELFF
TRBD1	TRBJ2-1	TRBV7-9	CASSRPDRGSYNEQFF
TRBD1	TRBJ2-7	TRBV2	CASSGRDRGYEQYF
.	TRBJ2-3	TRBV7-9	CASSSGGSLNPHTQYF
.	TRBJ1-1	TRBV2	CASSLRGWDTEAFF
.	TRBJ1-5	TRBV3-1	CASSQGLGMGPQHF
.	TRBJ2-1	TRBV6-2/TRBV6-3	CASSYEGLRAYNEQFF
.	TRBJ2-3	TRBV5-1	CASSLVGENTDTQYF
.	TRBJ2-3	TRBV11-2	CASSLAGGGGADTQYF
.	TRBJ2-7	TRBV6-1	CASTNGGQPRYEQYF
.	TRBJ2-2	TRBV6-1	CASSLSQWGGGTGELFF
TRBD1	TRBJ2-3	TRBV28	CASSHRQGWTDTQYF
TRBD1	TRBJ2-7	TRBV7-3	CASSPGQDSSYEQYF
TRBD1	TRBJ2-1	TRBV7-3	CASSSGTGSGQFF
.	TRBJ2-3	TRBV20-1	CSATTQGDTQYF
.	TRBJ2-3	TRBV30	CAWSGGTTQYF
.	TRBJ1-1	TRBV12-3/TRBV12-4	CASSSGSLTEAFF
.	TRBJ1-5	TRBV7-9	CASRPSGDQPQHF
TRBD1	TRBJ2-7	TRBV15	CATSSQGAFGQYF
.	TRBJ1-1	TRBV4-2	CASSQVGGGGETEAFF
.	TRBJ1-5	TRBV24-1	CATSDSTGYSNQPQHF
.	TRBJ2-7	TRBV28	CASSSSGSYEQYF
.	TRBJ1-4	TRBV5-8	CASSPPPRDTSTNEKLFF
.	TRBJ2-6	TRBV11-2	CASSLFRAGADVLTF
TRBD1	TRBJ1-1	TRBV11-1	CASSRDRGVEAFF
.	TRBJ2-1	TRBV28	CASSIDLLSEQFF
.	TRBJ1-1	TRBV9	CASSLSGDTEAFF
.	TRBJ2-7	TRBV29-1	CSVVGRDTAYGQYF
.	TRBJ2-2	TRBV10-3	CAISESAGNTGELFF
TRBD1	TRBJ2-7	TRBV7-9	CASSIGQGGYEQYF